Only a few counts were recorded for the clone carrying this TCR beta chain. The antigen is unknown. Sample-barcoded 5' priming and a J-beta primer mix drove a second PCR of roughly 6 to 12 cycles. TCRdb redid the calling of the 5' RACE reads with MiXCR, one entry per CDR3 protein. The data show some 1.4 million distinct CDR3 sequences, 42% seen once. This sample is part of a study of blood T cells in healthy people across ages. The sample providers were healthy Caucasian people from Russia, aged roughly 6 to 90. The sample, about 9.2 milliliters of peripheral blood, was drawn from each donor. Whole-study results and caveats: Fewer expanded clones and more diversity marked long-lived versus aged donors. Per million T cells, TCR beta diversity dropped roughly linearly as age increased.

The clonotype comes from a woman aged 18-29 years in good health. Sequenced material: blood.

This CDR3 reads CASSLDTGQETQYF. CDR3 DNA sequence: TGTGCCAGCAGCTTGGATACAGGTCAAGAGACCCAGTACTTC. This chain connects TRBV7-9 to TRBJ2-5; D may be TRBD1 (5 bases). The CDR3 spans 14 residues. V lost 3 bases and J lost 2, with 10 bases in between. Germline lookup yields CDR1 SEHNR and CDR2 FQNEAQ (reference sequence).